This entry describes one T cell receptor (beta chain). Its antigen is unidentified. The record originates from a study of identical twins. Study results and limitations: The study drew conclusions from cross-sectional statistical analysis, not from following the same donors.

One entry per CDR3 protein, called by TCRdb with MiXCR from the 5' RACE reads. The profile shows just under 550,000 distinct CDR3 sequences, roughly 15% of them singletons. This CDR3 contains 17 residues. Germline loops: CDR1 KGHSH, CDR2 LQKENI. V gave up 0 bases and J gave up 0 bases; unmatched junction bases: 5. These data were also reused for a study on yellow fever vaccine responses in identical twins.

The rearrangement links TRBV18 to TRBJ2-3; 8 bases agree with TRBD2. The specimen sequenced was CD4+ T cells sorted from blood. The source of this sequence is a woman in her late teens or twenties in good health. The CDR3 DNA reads TGTGCCAGCTCACCACCTGCTGCTAGCGGGAGCACAGATACGCAGTATTTT. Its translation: CASSPPAASGSTDTQYF.